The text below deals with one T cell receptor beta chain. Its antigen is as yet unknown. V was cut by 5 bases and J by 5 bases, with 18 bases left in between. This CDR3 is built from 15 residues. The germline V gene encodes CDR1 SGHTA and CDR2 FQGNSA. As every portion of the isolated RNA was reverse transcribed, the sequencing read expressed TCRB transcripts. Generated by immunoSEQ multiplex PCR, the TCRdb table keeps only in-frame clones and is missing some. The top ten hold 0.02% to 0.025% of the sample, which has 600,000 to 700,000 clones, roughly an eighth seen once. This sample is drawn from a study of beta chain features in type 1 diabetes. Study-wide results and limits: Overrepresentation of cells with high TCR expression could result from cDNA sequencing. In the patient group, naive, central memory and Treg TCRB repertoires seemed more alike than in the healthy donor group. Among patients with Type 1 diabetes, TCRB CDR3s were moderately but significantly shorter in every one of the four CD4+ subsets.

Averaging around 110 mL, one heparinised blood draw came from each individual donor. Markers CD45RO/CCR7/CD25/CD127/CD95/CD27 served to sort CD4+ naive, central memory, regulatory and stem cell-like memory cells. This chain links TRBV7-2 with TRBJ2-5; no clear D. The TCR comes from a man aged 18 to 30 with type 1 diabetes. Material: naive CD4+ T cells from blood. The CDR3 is CASSHYRPDGETQYF. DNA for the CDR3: TGTGCCAGCAGCCATTATAGGCCGGATGGGGAGACCCAGTACTTC.